The source of this TCR beta chain is a study of healthy donors' naive CD4 and CD8 T cells. In regard to this clonotype: Its matching antigen is unknown.

General study findings and limits: Bulk sequencing left alpha and beta chains unpaired. A reported CD4+/CD8+ bias affected most V and J genes in naive cells.

TCR libraries were built from around 0.45 ug of total RNA by linear amplification. TCRdb re-called the reads with MiXCR, one entry per CDR3 protein. The sample consists of around 200,000 distinct CDR3 sequences, nearly 75% of them appearing once. Germline CDR1 GTSNPN, CDR2 SVGIG (reference sequence). The CDR3 is 13 residues long. V shed 3 bases and J shed 7 bases, with 13 bases lying between them. The sequence was obtained from a pool of human donors in good health; the sample pools cells from several healthy donors. The chain uses TRBV30 and TRBJ2-1; D may match TRBD1 or TRBD2 (5 bases each). Sequenced sample: naive CD4+ and CD8+ T cells sorted from blood, pooled from several donors. CDR3 sequence: CAWSSAAGNEQFF. For the CDR3, the DNA is TGTGCCTGGAGCTCAGCGGCAGGGAATGAGCAGTTCTTC.